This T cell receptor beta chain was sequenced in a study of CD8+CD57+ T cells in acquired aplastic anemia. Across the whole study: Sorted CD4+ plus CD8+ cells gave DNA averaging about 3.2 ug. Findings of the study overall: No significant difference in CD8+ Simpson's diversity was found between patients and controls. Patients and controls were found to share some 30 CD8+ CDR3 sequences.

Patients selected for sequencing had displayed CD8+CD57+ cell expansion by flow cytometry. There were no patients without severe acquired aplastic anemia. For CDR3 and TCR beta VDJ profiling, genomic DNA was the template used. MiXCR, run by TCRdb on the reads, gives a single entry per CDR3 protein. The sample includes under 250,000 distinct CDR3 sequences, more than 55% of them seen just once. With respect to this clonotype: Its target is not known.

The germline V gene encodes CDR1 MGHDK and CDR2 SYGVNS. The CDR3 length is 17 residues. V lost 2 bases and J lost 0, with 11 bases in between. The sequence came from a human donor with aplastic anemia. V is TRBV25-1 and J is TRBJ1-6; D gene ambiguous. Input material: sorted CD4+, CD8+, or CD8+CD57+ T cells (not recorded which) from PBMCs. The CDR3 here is CASSEGIGSSYNSPLHF. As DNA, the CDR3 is TGTGCCAGCAGTGAAGGTATCGGGAGCTCCTATAATTCACCCCTCCACTTT.